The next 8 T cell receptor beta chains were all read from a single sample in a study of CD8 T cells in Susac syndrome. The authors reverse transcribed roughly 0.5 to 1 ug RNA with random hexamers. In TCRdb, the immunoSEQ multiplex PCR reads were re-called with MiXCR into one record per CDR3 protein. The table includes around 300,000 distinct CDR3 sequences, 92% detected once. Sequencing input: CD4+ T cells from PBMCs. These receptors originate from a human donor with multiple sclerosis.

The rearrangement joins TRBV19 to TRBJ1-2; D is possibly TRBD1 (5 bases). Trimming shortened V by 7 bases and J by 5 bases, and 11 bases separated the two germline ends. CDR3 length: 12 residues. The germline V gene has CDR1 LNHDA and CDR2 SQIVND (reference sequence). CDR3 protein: CASKGQVYGYTF. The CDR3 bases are TGTGCCAGTAAGGGGCAGGTGTATGGCTACACCTTC.

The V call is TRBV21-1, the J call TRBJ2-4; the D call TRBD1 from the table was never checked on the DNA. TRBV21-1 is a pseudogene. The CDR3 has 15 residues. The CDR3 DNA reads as TGTGCCAGCGTGCCCGGCCGGCAGGCCTCAAACATTCAGTACTTC. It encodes CASVPGRQASNIQYF.

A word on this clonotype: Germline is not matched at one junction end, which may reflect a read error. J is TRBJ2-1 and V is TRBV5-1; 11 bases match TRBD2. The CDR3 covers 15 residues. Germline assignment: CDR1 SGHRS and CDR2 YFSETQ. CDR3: CASSPRTSGYNEQFF. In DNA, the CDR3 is TGTGCCAGCTCACCACGGACTAGCGGGTACAATGAGCAGTTCTTC. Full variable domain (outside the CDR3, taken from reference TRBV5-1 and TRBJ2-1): KAGVTQTPRYLIKTRGQQVTLSCSPISGHRSVSWYQQTPGQGLQFLFEYFSETQRNKGNFPGRFSGRQFSNSRSEMNVSTLELGDSALYLCASSPRTSGYNEQFFGPGTRLTVL.

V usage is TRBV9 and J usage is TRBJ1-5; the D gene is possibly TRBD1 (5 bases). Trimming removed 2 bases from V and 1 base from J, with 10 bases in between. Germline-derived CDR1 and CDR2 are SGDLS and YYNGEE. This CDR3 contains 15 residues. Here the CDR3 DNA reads TGTGCCAGCAGCGTTGAACCAGGGAGCAATCAGCCCCAGCATTTT. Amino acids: CASSVEPGSNQPQHF.

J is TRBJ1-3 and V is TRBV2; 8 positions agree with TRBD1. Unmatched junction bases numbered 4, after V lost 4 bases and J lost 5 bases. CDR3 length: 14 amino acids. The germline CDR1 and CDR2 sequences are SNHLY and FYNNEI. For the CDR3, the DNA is TGTGCCAGCAGTGTCGACAGGGGACGAAACACCATATATTTT. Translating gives CASSVDRGRNTIYF.

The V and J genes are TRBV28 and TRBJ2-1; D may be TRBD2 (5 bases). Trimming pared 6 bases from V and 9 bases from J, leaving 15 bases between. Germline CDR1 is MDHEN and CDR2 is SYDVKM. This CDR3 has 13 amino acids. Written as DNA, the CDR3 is TGTGCCAGCAGGTACCCGGTCCGGGGTGAGCAGTTCTTC. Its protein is CASRYPVRGEQFF.

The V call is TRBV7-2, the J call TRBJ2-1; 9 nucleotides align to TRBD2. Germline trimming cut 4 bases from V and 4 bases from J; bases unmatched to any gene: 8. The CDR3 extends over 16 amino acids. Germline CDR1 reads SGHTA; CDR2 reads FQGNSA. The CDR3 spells CASSSRGSGSYNEQFF. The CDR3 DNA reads TGTGCCAGCAGCTCCCGGGGTAGCGGGAGTTACAATGAGCAGTTCTTC. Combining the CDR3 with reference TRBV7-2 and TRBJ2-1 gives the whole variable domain GAGVSQSPSNKVTEKGKDVELRCDPISGHTALYWYRQSLGQGLEFLIYFQGNSAPDKSGLPSDRFSAERTGGSVSTLTIQRTQQEDSAVYLCASSSRGSGSYNEQFFGPGTRLTVL.

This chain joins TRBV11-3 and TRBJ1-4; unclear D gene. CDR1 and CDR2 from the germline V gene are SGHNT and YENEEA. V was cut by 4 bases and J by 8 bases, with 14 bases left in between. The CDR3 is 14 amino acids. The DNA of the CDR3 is TGTGCCAGCAGCTCCGGTTCCTTCCCCGAAAAACTGTTTTTT. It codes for CASSSGSFPEKLFF.